This T cell receptor beta chain emerged from a study of blood T cell repertoires in COVID-19. Overall study context: PBMCs, B-cell-depleted T cells, or T cells were the source of the cDNA or gDNA that made up the material.

The repertoire was sequenced with immunoSEQ multiplex PCR; TCRdb's copy has only in-frame clones and lacks some. The table records tens of thousands of clones, around 80% of them present only once. This CDR3 has 17 residues. V was trimmed by 0 bases and J by 5 bases, leaving 17 bases between them. Sequenced: peripheral blood. The chain joins TRBV23-1 to TRBJ2-1; D may be TRBD1 (6 bases). TRBV23-1 is assigned to the ORF class and has an uncertain function. The TCR comes from a man aged 60 to 75 with acute or convalescent COVID-19. The CDR3 reads CASSQSRVQGENNEQFF. In DNA, the CDR3 is TGCGCCAGCAGTCAATCGAGGGTACAGGGTGAAAACAATGAGCAGTTCTTC.